This paragraph reports one T cell receptor beta chain. Its antigen is unidentified. The entry originates in a study of cytomegalovirus exposure and HLA in healthy donors. In the study overall: Most donors, 81% of roughly 400 genotyped, fell in the Caucasian-associated ancestry cluster. Findings and caveats of the study: Highly shared variants forming one cluster were likely a sequencing artifact.

With 60 Vbeta and 13 Jbeta primers, the PCR was carried out. Assay: immunoSEQ multiplex PCR; the TCRdb copy retains only in-frame clones and omits some. The table includes about 140,000 clones, roughly four fifths detected once. Germline-derived CDR1 and CDR2 are SSHAT and FNYEAQ (reference sequence). CDR3 length equals 14 residues. The J gene is TRBJ2-5, the V gene TRBV7-7; TRBD1 aligns across 8 bases. The DNA matches TRBJ2-7 better at its end, which makes the J call doubtful. Sequenced: PBMCs. This clonotype originated in a man aged 40-49 years in good health and CMV-seropositive. In DNA form, the CDR3 reads TGTGCCAGCACCGGGACAGGACCCTCCTACGAGCAGTACTTC. This translates into CASTGTGPSYEQYF.